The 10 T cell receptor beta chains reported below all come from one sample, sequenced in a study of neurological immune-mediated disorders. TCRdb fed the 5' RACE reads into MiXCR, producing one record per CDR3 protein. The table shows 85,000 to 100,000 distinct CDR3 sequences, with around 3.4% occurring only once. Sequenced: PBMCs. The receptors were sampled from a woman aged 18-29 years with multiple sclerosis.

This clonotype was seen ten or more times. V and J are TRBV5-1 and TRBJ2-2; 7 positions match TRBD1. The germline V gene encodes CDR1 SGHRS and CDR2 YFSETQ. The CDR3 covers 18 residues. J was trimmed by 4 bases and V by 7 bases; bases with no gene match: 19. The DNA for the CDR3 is TGCGCCAGCGGCGAAGGCCAACAGACAGGGTTTGGCACCGGGGAGCTGTTTTTT. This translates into CASGEGQQTGFGTGELFF.

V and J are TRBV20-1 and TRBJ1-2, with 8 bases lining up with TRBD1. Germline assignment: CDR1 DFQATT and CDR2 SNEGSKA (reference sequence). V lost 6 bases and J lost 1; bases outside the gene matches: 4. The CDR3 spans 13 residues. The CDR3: CSAMDRVNYGYTF. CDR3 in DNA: TGCAGTGCGATGGACAGGGTTAACTATGGCTACACCTTC.

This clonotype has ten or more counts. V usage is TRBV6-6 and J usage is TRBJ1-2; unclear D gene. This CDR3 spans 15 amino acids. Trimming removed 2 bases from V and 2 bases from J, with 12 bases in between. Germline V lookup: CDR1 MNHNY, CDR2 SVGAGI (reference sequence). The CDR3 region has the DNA TGTGCCAGCAGTTACCTAGCGAACGTAAACTATGGCTACACCTTC. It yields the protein CASSYLANVNYGYTF.

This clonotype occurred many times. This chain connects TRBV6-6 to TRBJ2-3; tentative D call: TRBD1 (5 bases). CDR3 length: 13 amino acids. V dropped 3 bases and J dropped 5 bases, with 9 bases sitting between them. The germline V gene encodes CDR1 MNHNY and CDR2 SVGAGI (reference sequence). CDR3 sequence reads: CASSYGHLDTQYF. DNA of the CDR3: TGTGCCAGCAGTTATGGACACCTAGATACGCAGTATTTT.

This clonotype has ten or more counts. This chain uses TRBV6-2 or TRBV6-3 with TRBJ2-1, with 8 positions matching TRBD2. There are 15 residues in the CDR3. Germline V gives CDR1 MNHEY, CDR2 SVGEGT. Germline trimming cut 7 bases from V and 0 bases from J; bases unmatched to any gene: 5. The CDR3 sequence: CASTESGGSYNEQFF. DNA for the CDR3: TGTGCCAGCACCGAAAGCGGGGGCTCCTACAATGAGCAGTTCTTC.

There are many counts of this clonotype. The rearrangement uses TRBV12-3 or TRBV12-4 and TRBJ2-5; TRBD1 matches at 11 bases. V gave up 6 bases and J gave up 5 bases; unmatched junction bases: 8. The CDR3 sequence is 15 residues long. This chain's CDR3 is CASSLGQGGRETQYF. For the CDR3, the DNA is TGTGCCAGCAGCCTGGGACAGGGGGGAAGGGAGACCCAGTACTTC.

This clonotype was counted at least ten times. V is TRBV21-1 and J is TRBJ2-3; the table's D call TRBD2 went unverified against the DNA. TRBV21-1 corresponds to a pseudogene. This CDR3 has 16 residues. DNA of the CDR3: TGTGCCAGACTAGCGGCAGGGGGATATTACACAGATACGCAGTATTTT. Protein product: CARLAAGGYYTDTQYF.

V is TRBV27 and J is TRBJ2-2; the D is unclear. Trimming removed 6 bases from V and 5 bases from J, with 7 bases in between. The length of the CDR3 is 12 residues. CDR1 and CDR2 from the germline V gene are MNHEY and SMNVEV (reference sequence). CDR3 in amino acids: CASSHPTGELFF. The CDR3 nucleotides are TGTGCCAGCAGCCATCCAACCGGGGAGCTGTTTTTT.

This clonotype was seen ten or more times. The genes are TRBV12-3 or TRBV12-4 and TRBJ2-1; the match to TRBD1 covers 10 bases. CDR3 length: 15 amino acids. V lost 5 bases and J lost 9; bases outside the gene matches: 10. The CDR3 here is CASSKGTGARGEQFF. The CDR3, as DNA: TGTGCCAGCAGTAAGGGGACAGGGGCGCGGGGTGAGCAGTTCTTC.

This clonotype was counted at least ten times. As DNA, the CDR3 is TGTGCCATCAGAAAGACAGGGGGCGAGAGTTATGGCTACACCTTC. Translated: CAIRKTGGESYGYTF. The chain joins TRBV10-3 to TRBJ1-2; 10 bases are shared with TRBD1. CDR1 is ENHRY and CDR2 is SYGVKD in the germline V gene. Trimming took 6 bases from V and 5 from J; bases not matched to a gene: 9. The CDR3 loop spans 15 amino acids.